The 14 T cell receptor beta chains given below trace back to one sample, sequenced in a study of early T cells in non-severe SARS-CoV-2 infection. Using its own MiXCR run on the 5' RACE reads, TCRdb lists one record per CDR3 protein. The table lists about 110,000 distinct CDR3 sequences, 11% of them singletons. The sequencing sample was made of whole blood. The receptors were gathered from an adult who was a healthcare worker with PCR-confirmed SARS-CoV-2 infection or an uninfected control (not recorded which).

The chain uses TRBV20-1 and TRBJ2-1, with 7 positions matching TRBD2. The V gene end was trimmed by 0 bases and the J gene end by 9 bases; junction bases not matched to a gene: 8. Germline V gene data show CDR1 as DFQATT and CDR2 as SNEGSKA (reference sequence). The CDR3 loop spans 14 amino acids. The DNA of the CDR3 is TGCAGTGCTAGAGATGGCGGGAGACTCGGTGAGCAGTTCTTC. Protein: CSARDGGRLGEQFF.

This clonotype was detected a few times. The chain links TRBV28 to TRBJ2-1, with D unresolved. The germline V gene encodes CDR1 MDHEN and CDR2 SYDVKM. This CDR3 region has 15 residues. The V end was cut by 5 bases, the J end by 14 bases, with 25 bases between. As DNA, the CDR3 is TGTGCCAGCAGTCGCCCGGCAACTTCCTCAGTCGAGAAGTTCTTC. Translating it yields CASSRPATSSVEKFF.

This clonotype was counted many times. The chain couples TRBV7-2 to TRBJ2-7, with a weak D call TRBD1 (5 bases). This CDR3 spans 14 amino acids. V shed 3 bases and J shed 5 bases, with 14 bases lying between them. From germline, CDR1 is SGHTA and CDR2 FQGNSA. CDR3 protein: CASSFSGIPNEQYF. For the CDR3, the DNA is TGTGCCAGCAGCTTCTCAGGGATTCCCAACGAGCAGTACTTC.

A few counts support this clonotype. The chain recombines TRBV9 with TRBJ1-2, with 7 bases matching TRBD1. This CDR3 spans 14 amino acids. Germline CDR1 SGDLS, CDR2 YYNGEE. After removal of 2 bases from V and 8 bases from J, the junction contained 9 bases not matched to a gene. CDR3: CASSVGTAKRGYTF. The CDR3 region has the DNA TGTGCCAGCAGCGTTGGGACAGCTAAAAGAGGCTACACCTTC. The variable domain in full, completed from reference TRBV9 and TRBJ1-2, reads DSGVTQTPKHLITATGQRVTLRCSPRSGDLSVYWYQQSLDQGLQFLIQYYNGEERAKGNILERFSAQQFPDLHSELNLSSLELGDSALYFCASSVGTAKRGYTFGSGTRLTVV.

This clonotype was found many times. The chain couples TRBV6-6 to TRBJ2-7; no firm D call. The CDR3 totals 16 residues. V was shortened by 2 bases and J by 7 bases, with 21 bases between the two germline ends. Per the germline V gene, CDR1 is MNHNY and CDR2 is SVGAGI (reference sequence). The CDR3 nucleotides are TGTGCCAGCAGTTACGTGGCTACACCCCTTGTAGGGGAGCAGTACTTC. It is translated as CASSYVATPLVGEQYF.

This clonotype was detected ten times or more. The chain employs TRBV20-1 and TRBJ2-7; 10 bases are a match to TRBD1. CDR1 and CDR2 (germline): DFQATT, SNEGSKA (reference sequence). CDR3 size: 12 residues. The CDR3 region has the DNA TGCAGAACCGGGACAGGGGTTCACGAGCAGTACTTC. Its translation is CRTGTGVHEQYF.

This clonotype was detected many times. The gene calls are TRBV19 and TRBJ2-7; TRBD1 might be the D (5 bases). The germline V gene has CDR1 LNHDA and CDR2 SQIVND (reference sequence). V lost 5 bases to trimming and J lost 0 bases, with 11 bases between them. This CDR3 is 14 amino acids long. The DNA for the CDR3 is TGTGCCAGTAGTGTGACAGTCGGCTCCTACGAGCAGTACTTC. Protein: CASSVTVGSYEQYF. Variable domain in full (rest from reference TRBV19 and TRBJ2-7): DGGITQSPKYLFRKEGQNVTLSCEQNLNHDAMYWYRQDPGQGLRLIYYSQIVNDFQKGDIAEGYSVSREKKESFPLTVTSAQKNPTAFYLCASSVTVGSYEQYFGPGTRLTVT.

This clonotype was counted many times. The rearrangement links TRBV6-2 or TRBV6-3 to TRBJ2-6, with TRBD2 matching over 11 bases. Trimming at V came to 6 bases and at J to 0 bases, leaving 7 bases not matched to a gene. The CDR3 has 18 amino acids. Germline assignment: CDR1 MNHEY and CDR2 SVGEGT. This chain's CDR3 is CASRPGTSGFSGANVLTF. DNA for the CDR3: TGTGCCAGCAGACCCGGGACTAGCGGATTCTCTGGGGCCAACGTCCTGACTTTC.

At least ten counts were recorded for this clonotype. The V and J genes are TRBV12-3 or TRBV12-4 and TRBJ2-7; TRBD2 matches at 8 bases. This CDR3 comprises 13 residues. Trimming removed 7 bases from V and 5 bases from J; junction bases left unmatched: 7. The CDR3, as DNA: TGTGCCAGCATGGCGGGAGGTGGGCACGAGCAGTACTTC. Its translation: CASMAGGGHEQYF.

This chain connects TRBV5-1 to TRBJ2-3; no clear D. The CDR3 sequence is 14 residues long. Germline V gene lookup returns CDR1 SGHRS and CDR2 YFSETQ. V was shortened by 2 bases and J by 9 bases, with 16 bases between the two germline ends. The CDR3 coding sequence is TGCGCCAGCAGCTTAACGGAAGGTTTCGGAACGCAGTATTTT. Translated, it gives CASSLTEGFGTQYF.

The chain has TRBV12-3 or TRBV12-4 and TRBJ1-6, with TRBD1 matching 8 bases. V dropped 7 bases and J dropped 4; count of bases not matched to a gene: 9. This CDR3 has 16 amino acids. The CDR3 spells CASTRTGLSYNSPLHF. CDR3 DNA: TGTGCCAGCACCCGGACAGGGTTGAGTTATAATTCACCCCTCCACTTT.

A few counts support this clonotype. The V gene is TRBV2, the J gene TRBJ2-1; 13 positions agree with TRBD2. Germline V gene sequence: CDR1 SNHLY, CDR2 FYNNEI. V shed 4 bases and J 9 bases; nucleotides not matched to a gene: 6. The CDR3 runs 15 residues. CDR3 region: CASSVVGLAGPEQFF. The CDR3 DNA sequence: TGTGCCAGCAGTGTAGTGGGACTAGCGGGACCTGAGCAGTTCTTC.

This clonotype was detected ten times or more. The V gene is TRBV7-3, the J gene TRBJ2-3; TRBD2 is a possible D gene (6 bases). This CDR3 has 15 amino acids. Trimming took 5 bases from V and 2 from J, leaving 14 bases between them. Looked up from germline, CDR1 is SGHTA and CDR2 is FQGTGA. In nucleotides, the CDR3 is TGTGCCAGCAGCCAAGGAACTAGCCCCACAGATACGCAGTATTTT. Amino acids: CASSQGTSPTDTQYF.

This clonotype was seen many times. The V call is TRBV10-3, the J call TRBJ2-7; D is unresolved. Germline CDR1 is ENHRY and CDR2 is SYGVKD. V dropped 2 bases and J dropped 3 bases, with 8 bases sitting between them. This CDR3 region has 13 residues. The CDR3 is CAISEPAYYEQYF. The CDR3 DNA is TGTGCCATCAGTGAGCCCGCTTACTACGAGCAGTACTTC.